Below, 5 T cell receptor beta chains from the same sample are listed, as sequenced in a study of cytomegalovirus exposure and HLA in healthy donors. PCR primers comprised 60 Vbeta and 13 Jbeta primers. Repertoires were generated with immunoSEQ multiplex PCR, while TCRdb's copy carries only in-frame clones and drops some. The top ten hold roughly 5% of the sample, which has 130,000 or so clones, just under 80% seen once. The sample was PBMCs. These TCRs come from a man aged 25-45 years in good health and CMV-seronegative.

This sequence joins TRBV19 and TRBJ1-5, with D perhaps TRBD1 (5 bases). The CDR3 contains 14 residues. V was pared by 8 bases and J by 0 bases, with 11 bases between. Germline V gives CDR1 LNHDA, CDR2 SQIVND (reference sequence). CDR3 sequence: CASSGGFSNQPQHF. CDR3 in DNA: TGTGCCAGTTCGGGGGGATTTAGCAATCAGCCCCAGCATTTT.

This rearrangement joins TRBV15 to TRBJ1-5; perhaps TRBD1 as D (5 bases). V was cut by 5 bases and J by 0 bases, with 8 bases left in between. This CDR3 is 14 amino acids long. Germline V gives CDR1 LNHNV, CDR2 YYDKDF (reference sequence). Here the CDR3 DNA reads TGTGCCACCAGCGCGGACATTAGCAATCAGCCCCAGCATTTT. Amino acid sequence: CATSADISNQPQHF.

The J gene is TRBJ1-5, the V gene TRBV29-1; D is unclear. The CDR3 extends over 17 amino acids. The V end was cut by 5 bases, the J end by 9 bases, with 29 bases between. Germline V gene lookup returns CDR1 SQVTM and CDR2 ANQGSEA. CDR3 loop: CSVPGSREGLLIMPQHF. CDR3 DNA: TGCAGCGTTCCCGGCTCGAGGGAGGGCCTTTTGATCATGCCCCAGCATTTT.

The chain has TRBV28 and TRBJ1-1, with D perhaps matching TRBD1 (5 bases). This CDR3 region has 13 residues. The germline V gene encodes CDR1 MDHEN and CDR2 SYDVKM. The V end was cut by 4 bases, the J end by 4 bases, with 10 bases between. Here the CDR3 reads CASSWFGGTEAFF. CDR3 nucleotide sequence: TGTGCCAGCAGTTGGTTCGGGGGCACTGAAGCTTTCTTT.

This clone was picked up a small number of times. This sequence joins TRBV6-5 and TRBJ1-5, with D possibly matching TRBD1 (6 bases). Germline V gene data show CDR1 as MNHEY and CDR2 as SVGAGI. V was shortened by 2 bases and J by 6 bases, with 11 bases between the two germline ends. CDR3 size: 14 residues. The CDR3, as DNA: TGTGCCAGCAGTTACCTCAGGGGTACTCAGCCCCAGCATTTT. It yields the protein CASSYLRGTQPQHF.